This T cell receptor (beta chain) emerged from a study of T cell responses to AZD1222 COVID-19 vaccine. Notes on the study in general: Only a handful of individuals given AZD1222 were seropositive at baseline.

Germline V CDR1 and CDR2: SEHNR, FQNEAQ (reference sequence). The CDR3 runs to 15 residues. The J segment lost 5 bases and the V segment lost 3 bases, leaving 2 bases of the junction unmatched. Clones were read by immunoSEQ multiplex PCR, and TCRdb kept only the in-frame ones, dropping some. This table has 150,000 to 200,000 clones, approximately 90% appearing once. Note on this clone: Its antigen is unknown.

The chain is built from TRBV7-9 and TRBJ2-2; 11 nucleotides align to TRBD2. The sequence came from an adult who received the AZD1222 COVID-19 vaccine. Sequenced here: peripheral blood, sampled 28 days after the second AZD1222 dose. The CDR3 spells CASSFRTSGTGELFF. The CDR3, as DNA: TGTGCCAGCAGCTTCAGGACTAGCGGGACCGGGGAGCTGTTTTTT.